These T cell receptor beta chains were read from a single sample in a study of T cells after yellow fever vaccination. TCRdb re-analysed the 5' RACE reads in MiXCR, keeping a single row per CDR3 protein. This sample carries a few hundred thousand distinct CDR3 sequences, approximately 4% of them seen once, and the ten largest clones take 20% to 25%. Sequences were derived from PBMCs, sampled 5 days after the yellow fever booster vaccination. The source of these receptors is a man aged 18 to 30 who received the YFV17D yellow fever vaccine. CDR3s include the opening cysteine and the closing phenylalanine or tryptophan. The order of the fields is CDR3 DNA, CDR3 protein, clone size, D gene, J gene, V gene. The D gene is left open where the match is weak. Size is omitted from some rows. Given values are once, few, many or a class for expanded clones.

DNA: TGTGCCAGCACCCCTCCGTGGAGCACAGATACGCAGTATTTT
CDR3: CASTPPWSTDTQYF
size: -
D: -
J: TRBJ2-3
V: TRBV6-2/TRBV6-3

DNA: TGTGCCAGCAGCTCGATCCGGGACAGGGATCAGCCCCAGCATTTT
CDR3: CASSSIRDRDQPQHF
size: many
D: TRBD1
J: TRBJ1-5
V: TRBV7-6

DNA: TGTGCCAGCAGCGTAGGGGGCTTGGCGGACACAGATACGCAGTATTTT
CDR3: CASSVGGLADTDTQYF
size: -
D: -
J: TRBJ2-3
V: TRBV9

DNA: TGTGCCAGCAGCTTGACAGGGGAGGATCCAGATACGCAGTATTTT
CDR3: CASSLTGEDPDTQYF
size: few
D: TRBD1
J: TRBJ2-3
V: TRBV7-9

DNA: TGTGCCAGCAGTTACTCGATAAGGACAGGGACTGGGGCCAACGTCCTGACTTTC
CDR3: CASSYSIRTGTGANVLTF
size: few
D: TRBD1
J: TRBJ2-6
V: TRBV6-2/TRBV6-3

DNA: TGTGCCAGCAGCTTGCGGGACAGGAGAACGGGCTCCTACAATGAGCAGTTCTTC
CDR3: CASSLRDRRTGSYNEQFF
size: few
D: TRBD1
J: TRBJ2-1
V: TRBV7-9

DNA: TGTGCCAGCAGCTTAGTAGGAGGAGAAAAACTGTTTTTT
CDR3: CASSLVGGEKLFF
size: many
D: -
J: TRBJ1-4
V: TRBV11-2

DNA: TGTGCCAGCAGGATGGGACACGGATTAAACACCATATATTTT
CDR3: CASRMGHGLNTIYF
size: -
D: -
J: TRBJ1-3
V: TRBV12-3/TRBV12-4

DNA: TGCAGCGTTGTTACAGTCCTTCAAGAGACCCAGTACTTC
CDR3: CSVVTVLQETQYF
size: many
D: -
J: TRBJ2-5
V: TRBV29-1

DNA: TGCGCCAGCACCACAGGATCCACCGGGGAGCTGTTTTTT
CDR3: CASTTGSTGELFF
size: many
D: -
J: TRBJ2-2
V: TRBV5-1

DNA: TGCAGTCCTAACCGGGACAGGGATACTGGCTACACCTTC
CDR3: CSPNRDRDTGYTF
size: many
D: TRBD1
J: TRBJ1-2
V: TRBV20-1

DNA: TGTGCCAGCAGCTTAGAGGGCCGGGGCGAGCAGTACTTC
CDR3: CASSLEGRGEQYF
size: few
D: -
J: TRBJ2-7
V: TRBV7-9

DNA: TGCAGTGCTAGAGGTTACCAAGAGACCCAGTACTTC
CDR3: CSARGYQETQYF
size: -
D: -
J: TRBJ2-5
V: TRBV20-1

DNA: TGTGCCAGCAGCTTGGGACTTAACCCCTACGAGCAGTACTTC
CDR3: CASSLGLNPYEQYF
size: -
D: -
J: TRBJ2-7
V: TRBV5-5

DNA: TGTGCCAGCACTCCATTAAGCACAGATACGCAGTATTTT
CDR3: CASTPLSTDTQYF
size: many
D: -
J: TRBJ2-3
V: TRBV25-1

DNA: TGTGCCAGCTCACCCGGCTTAGACGAAAAACTGTTTTTT
CDR3: CASSPGLDEKLFF
size: few
D: -
J: TRBJ1-4
V: TRBV18

DNA: TGCAGTGCCCGATTGGGTGAGGGTCAGCCCCAGCATTTT
CDR3: CSARLGEGQPQHF
size: few
D: -
J: TRBJ1-5
V: TRBV20-1

DNA: TGTGCCAGCAGTGACTACAGGGGATACGGTCAGCCCCAGCATTTT
CDR3: CASSDYRGYGQPQHF
size: -
D: TRBD1
J: TRBJ1-5
V: TRBV6-1

DNA: TGTGCCAGCAACTCCCCTTCGCGGGGGGTAATCGAGACCCAGTACTTC
CDR3: CASNSPSRGVIETQYF
size: few
D: -
J: TRBJ2-5
V: TRBV12-1

DNA: TGTGCCAGCAGTACAGGGATAGGATATGGCTACACCTTC
CDR3: CASSTGIGYGYTF
size: -
D: -
J: TRBJ1-2
V: TRBV9

DNA: TGTGCCAGCAGCACCCGTCTAGCGGGGATGACAGATACGCAGTATTTT
CDR3: CASSTRLAGMTDTQYF
size: many
D: TRBD2
J: TRBJ2-3
V: TRBV7-2

DNA: TGTGCCAGCAGCTTAGGAGGGGAAGGGGCTGAAGCTTTCTTT
CDR3: CASSLGGEGAEAFF
size: many
D: -
J: TRBJ1-1
V: TRBV7-9

DNA: TGTGCCAGCAGCCAAAAGGCCAGCCCAGGCCACACTGAAGCTTTCTTT
CDR3: CASSQKASPGHTEAFF
size: -
D: -
J: TRBJ1-1
V: TRBV14

DNA: TGTGCCAGCAGTCAATGGACAGGGTTACAAGAGACCCAGTACTTC
CDR3: CASSQWTGLQETQYF
size: -
D: TRBD1
J: TRBJ2-5
V: TRBV28

DNA: TGCGCCAGCAGCTTAATGGGCGCTAGCGCCGCAGATACGCAGTATTTT
CDR3: CASSLMGASAADTQYF
size: few
D: -
J: TRBJ2-3
V: TRBV5-1

DNA: TGTGCCAGCAGTTTAACGGCACTCGGAGAGACCCAGTACTTC
CDR3: CASSLTALGETQYF
size: many
D: -
J: TRBJ2-5
V: TRBV27

DNA: TGTGCCAGCTCACCACCGGGTCAGCCCACCGGGGAGCTGTTTTTT
CDR3: CASSPPGQPTGELFF
size: many
D: -
J: TRBJ2-2
V: TRBV18

DNA: TGTGCCAGCTCACCACCGTTAGGTGAGCAGTTCTTC
CDR3: CASSPPLGEQFF
size: many
D: -
J: TRBJ2-1
V: TRBV18

DNA: TGCAGCTCCAGTGTTAGCACAGATACGCAGTATTTT
CDR3: CSSSVSTDTQYF
size: many
D: -
J: TRBJ2-3
V: TRBV29-1

DNA: TGTGCCAGCTCAAGGCAGGGGGCGACAGATACGCAGTATTTT
CDR3: CASSRQGATDTQYF
size: many
D: TRBD1
J: TRBJ2-3
V: TRBV18

DNA: TGCGCCAGCAGCCAAGATCTTGGGGGCGCGGGAGATACGCAGTATTTT
CDR3: CASSQDLGGAGDTQYF
size: many
D: -
J: TRBJ2-3
V: TRBV4-3

DNA: TGTGCCAGCAGCGTCGGAGGAGGGGTTTACCCTAACTATGGCTACACCTTC
CDR3: CASSVGGGVYPNYGYTF
size: -
D: -
J: TRBJ1-2
V: TRBV5-4

DNA: TGCGCCAGCAGCTTGGACGGTGGAGGAAACACCATATATTTT
CDR3: CASSLDGGGNTIYF
size: few
D: -
J: TRBJ1-3
V: TRBV5-1

DNA: TGTGCCAGCAGTTTAGCCCCGACAGAGTACAATGAGCAGTTCTTC
CDR3: CASSLAPTEYNEQFF
size: few
D: -
J: TRBJ2-1
V: TRBV12-3/TRBV12-4

DNA: TGTGCCAGCCTACGGGCCGGATTTGGCTACACCTTC
CDR3: CASLRAGFGYTF
size: few
D: -
J: TRBJ1-2
V: TRBV19

DNA: TGTGCCAGCAGCCCCTCGCGGGGGGTGTCCTACGAGCAGTACTTC
CDR3: CASSPSRGVSYEQYF
size: many
D: TRBD2
J: TRBJ2-7
V: TRBV12-3/TRBV12-4

DNA: TGTGCCAGCAGCTTTAGGGACGGGGTGAACACTGAAGCTTTCTTT
CDR3: CASSFRDGVNTEAFF
size: -
D: -
J: TRBJ1-1
V: TRBV7-9

DNA: TGTGCCAGCAGCTTAGTCCCCTCCGGGACCGCCTACGAGCAGTACTTC
CDR3: CASSLVPSGTAYEQYF
size: few
D: -
J: TRBJ2-7
V: TRBV7-6

DNA: TGCAGTGCTAGAGATCGTATGCGGGCCACAGATACGCAGTATTTT
CDR3: CSARDRMRATDTQYF
size: few
D: -
J: TRBJ2-3
V: TRBV20-1

DNA: TGTGCCACCAGCAGGCGGGACAGGGAGATATATGGCTACACCTTC
CDR3: CATSRRDREIYGYTF
size: many
D: TRBD1
J: TRBJ1-2
V: TRBV15

DNA: TGTGCCAGCAGCGCGACAGGGGGGAACGAGCAGTACTTC
CDR3: CASSATGGNEQYF
size: -
D: TRBD1
J: TRBJ2-7
V: TRBV7-2

DNA: TGCGCCAGCAGCCACCTACAGGGGGACCAGCCCCAGCATTTT
CDR3: CASSHLQGDQPQHF
size: many
D: TRBD1
J: TRBJ1-5
V: TRBV4-1

DNA: TGTGCCACGGGATTTACAGGGATGGATCAGCCCCAGCATTTT
CDR3: CATGFTGMDQPQHF
size: -
D: -
J: TRBJ1-5
V: TRBV10-3

DNA: TGCAGTGCTAGAGATCAAGGGAGCGGCACAGATACGCAGTATTTT
CDR3: CSARDQGSGTDTQYF
size: -
D: -
J: TRBJ2-3
V: TRBV20-1

DNA: TGTGCCAGCAGTTTGAGGGGGCTTGGAAACACCATATATTTT
CDR3: CASSLRGLGNTIYF
size: few
D: TRBD1
J: TRBJ1-3
V: TRBV12-3/TRBV12-4

DNA: TGCAGTGCTAGAGTGCTAGCGGGGAGCTCCTACAATGAGCAGTTCTTC
CDR3: CSARVLAGSSYNEQFF
size: many
D: TRBD2
J: TRBJ2-1
V: TRBV20-1

DNA: TGCGCCAGCAGACACGCTTACAGGGGGCGCGACCAAGAGACCCAGTACTTC
CDR3: CASRHAYRGRDQETQYF
size: -
D: TRBD1
J: TRBJ2-5
V: TRBV5-1

DNA: TGTGCCAGCAGCCAAGCGGGGGGGGGCACTGAAGCTTTCTTT
CDR3: CASSQAGGGTEAFF
size: few
D: -
J: TRBJ1-1
V: TRBV4-2

DNA: TGTGCCAGCAGCGTCGGTGCTCCTGCTAGTGAAGCTTTCTTT
CDR3: CASSVGAPASEAFF
size: -
D: -
J: TRBJ1-1
V: TRBV5-4

DNA: TGCAGCGTTCGAGATGGCTACACCTTC
CDR3: CSVRDGYTF
size: few
D: -
J: TRBJ1-2
V: TRBV29-1

DNA: TGTGCCAGCAGTTGGGGGGGGGCCGACACCGGGGAGCTGTTTTTT
CDR3: CASSWGGADTGELFF
size: -
D: -
J: TRBJ2-2
V: TRBV12-3/TRBV12-4

DNA: TGTGCCAGCAGCCCCCGGACTAGCGGGGTTGAGCAGTTCTTC
CDR3: CASSPRTSGVEQFF
size: -
D: TRBD2
J: TRBJ2-1
V: TRBV3-1

DNA: TGTGCCACCAGTTCCGCCGGGGGGGGCGAGATGGATACGCAGTATTTT
CDR3: CATSSAGGGEMDTQYF
size: many
D: TRBD2
J: TRBJ2-3
V: TRBV24-1

DNA: TGCGCCAGCAGCCCAGATCCTCGGACGGTCATGAACACTGAAGCTTTCTTT
CDR3: CASSPDPRTVMNTEAFF
size: few
D: -
J: TRBJ1-1
V: TRBV5-1

DNA: TGTGCCAGCAGCTTAATGGGCAGCTATGGCTACACCTTC
CDR3: CASSLMGSYGYTF
size: few
D: -
J: TRBJ1-2
V: TRBV7-9